Listed below are T cell receptor beta chains from one sample, sequenced in a study of cytomegalovirus exposure and HLA in healthy donors. Method: immunoSEQ multiplex PCR; TCRdb's copy keeps in-frame clones and lacks some. The sample has roughly 190,000 clones, roughly 79% seen once; the top ten hold roughly 1.6%. The source material was PBMCs. Every receptor here comes from a woman between 18 and 29 years old in good health and CMV-seronegative. The CDR3 runs from the conserved cysteine through the conserved F or W.

CDR3 protein	CDR3 length	J gene	V gene
CSTDKQYF	8	TRBJ2-7	TRBV20-1
CSVDREQGGADGYTF	15	TRBJ1-2	TRBV29-1
CASSEIGNTEAFF	13	TRBJ1-1	TRBV6-1
CASLWVDRPGAFF	13	TRBJ1-1	TRBV6-1
CAISEAGTGGRYNEQFF	17	TRBJ2-1	TRBV10-3
CATRTSGNSYEQYF	14	TRBJ2-7	TRBV27
CSARTGSYTF	10	TRBJ1-2	TRBV20-1
CASRPRDRGSQPQHF	15	TRBJ1-5	TRBV28
CAISESGKGIDTEAFF	16	TRBJ1-1	TRBV10-3
CASTPGSASNQPQHF	15	TRBJ1-5	TRBV19
CASSPTETTDTQYF	14	TRBJ2-3	TRBV19
CASTTGTGGIGKLFF	15	TRBJ1-4	TRBV19
CASSYARTEAFF	12	TRBJ1-1	TRBV6-5
CASSPRGQTNSPLNF	15	TRBJ1-6	TRBV9
CASSSTSGSYNEQFF	15	TRBJ2-1	TRBV7-2
CASRMDRRGEETQYF	15	TRBJ2-5	TRBV19
CASSYDGTPTNEKLFF	16	TRBJ1-4	TRBV6-5
CASSLARDRAYEQYF	15	TRBJ2-7	TRBV5-1
CASSQDRGDQPQHF	14	TRBJ1-5	TRBV4-3
CASSLSPAGSTDTQYF	16	TRBJ2-3	TRBV27
CASCVAEGDEAFF	13	TRBJ1-1	TRBV6-5
CASSAAGTGSSQETQYF	17	TRBJ2-5	TRBV27
CASSLGGGTPTQYF	14	TRBJ2-3	TRBV7-2
CAWMVRETDTQYF	13	TRBJ2-3	TRBV30
CASSFSTATGTGNHEQYF	18	TRBJ2-7	TRBV7-9
CASRGWVSNTGELFF	15	TRBJ2-2	TRBV4-2
CSARDRDTQYF	11	TRBJ2-3	TRBV20-1
CAWSDRGTGGQFNYGYTF	18	TRBJ1-2	TRBV30
CASSLDPINSRRGSYEQYF	19	TRBJ2-7	TRBV7-2
CASSPGTAYEQYF	13	NA	TRBV5-6
CASSLPRGSGNTIYF	15	TRBJ1-3	TRBV28